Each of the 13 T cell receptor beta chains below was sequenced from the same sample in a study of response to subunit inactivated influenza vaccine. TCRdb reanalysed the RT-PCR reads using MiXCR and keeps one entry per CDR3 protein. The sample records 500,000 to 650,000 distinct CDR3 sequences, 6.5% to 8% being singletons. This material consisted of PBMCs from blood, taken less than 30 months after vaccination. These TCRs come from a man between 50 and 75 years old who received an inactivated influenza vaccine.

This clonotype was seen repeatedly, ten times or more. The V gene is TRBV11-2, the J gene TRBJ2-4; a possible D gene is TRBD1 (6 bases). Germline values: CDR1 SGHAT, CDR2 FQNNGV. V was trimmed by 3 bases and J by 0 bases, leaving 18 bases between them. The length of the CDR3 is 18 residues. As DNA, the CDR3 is TGTGCCAGCAGCTTCATCGGCAGGGGTGAACTAGCCAAAAACATTCAGTACTTC. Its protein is CASSFIGRGELAKNIQYF.

In nucleotides, the CDR3 is TGCAGTGCCCTGGTCGGCGGGCGGGAGGGCCCAGATACGCAGTATTTT. This sequence encodes CSALVGGREGPDTQYF. V usage is TRBV20-1 and J usage is TRBJ2-3; 9 positions agree with TRBD2. CDR3 length equals 16 residues. Germline CDR1 reads DFQATT; CDR2 reads SNEGSKA (reference sequence). Germline trimming cut 6 bases from V and 4 bases from J; bases unmatched to any gene: 14.

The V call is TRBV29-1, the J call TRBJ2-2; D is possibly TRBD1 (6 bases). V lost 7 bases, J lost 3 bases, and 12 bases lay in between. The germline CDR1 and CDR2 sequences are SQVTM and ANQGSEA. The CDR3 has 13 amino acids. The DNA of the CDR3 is TGCAGCGGCAGGGGTATGGACACCGGGGAGCTGTTTTTT. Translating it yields CSGRGMDTGELFF.

Here the CDR3 reads CSAREPTGMNTEAFF. The CDR3 DNA reads as TGCAGTGCTAGAGAACCAACTGGGATGAACACTGAAGCTTTCTTT. The chain has TRBV20-1 and TRBJ1-1; D not resolved. V was pared by 0 bases and J by 0 bases, with 11 bases between. CDR1 and CDR2 from the germline V gene are DFQATT and SNEGSKA (reference sequence). The CDR3 runs to 15 residues.

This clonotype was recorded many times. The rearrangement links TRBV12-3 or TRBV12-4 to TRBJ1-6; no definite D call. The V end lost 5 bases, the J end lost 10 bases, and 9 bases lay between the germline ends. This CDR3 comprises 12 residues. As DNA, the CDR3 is TGTGCCAGCAGTCACCATGGGTCACCCCTCCACTTT. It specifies CASSHHGSPLHF.

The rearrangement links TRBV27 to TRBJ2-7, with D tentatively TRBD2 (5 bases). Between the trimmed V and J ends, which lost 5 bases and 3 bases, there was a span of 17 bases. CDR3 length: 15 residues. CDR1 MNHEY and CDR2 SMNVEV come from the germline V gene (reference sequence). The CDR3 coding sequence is TGTGCCAGCAGTCGGACTGTATCTCAGCTCTACGAGCAGTACTTC. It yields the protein CASSRTVSQLYEQYF.

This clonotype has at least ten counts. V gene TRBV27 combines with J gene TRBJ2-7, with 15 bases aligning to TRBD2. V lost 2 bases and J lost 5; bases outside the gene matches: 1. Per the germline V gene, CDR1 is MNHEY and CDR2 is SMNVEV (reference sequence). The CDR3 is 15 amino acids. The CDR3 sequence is CASSLGTSGRNEQYF. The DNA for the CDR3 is TGTGCCAGCAGTTTAGGGACTAGCGGGAGGAACGAGCAGTACTTC.

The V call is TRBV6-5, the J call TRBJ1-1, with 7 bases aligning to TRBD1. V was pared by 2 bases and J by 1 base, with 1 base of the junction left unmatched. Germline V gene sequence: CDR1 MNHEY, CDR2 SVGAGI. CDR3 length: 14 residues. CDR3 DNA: TGTGCCAGCAGTTACGGGACAGAGAACACTGAAGCTTTCTTT. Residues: CASSYGTENTEAFF.

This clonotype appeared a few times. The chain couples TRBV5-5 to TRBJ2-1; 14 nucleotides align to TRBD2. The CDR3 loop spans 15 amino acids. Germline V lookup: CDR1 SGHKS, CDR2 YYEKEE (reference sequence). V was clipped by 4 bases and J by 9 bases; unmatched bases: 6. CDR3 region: CASSRGTSGSGEQFF. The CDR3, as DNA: TGTGCCAGCAGCCGCGGGACTAGCGGGAGTGGTGAGCAGTTCTTC.

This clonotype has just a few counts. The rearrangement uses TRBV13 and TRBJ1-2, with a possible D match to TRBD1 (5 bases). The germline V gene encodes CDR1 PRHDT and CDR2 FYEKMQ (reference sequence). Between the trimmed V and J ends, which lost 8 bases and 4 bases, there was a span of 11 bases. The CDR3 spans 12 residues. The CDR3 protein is CASAQDPYGYTF. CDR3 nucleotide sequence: TGTGCCAGCGCACAGGACCCCTATGGCTACACCTTC.

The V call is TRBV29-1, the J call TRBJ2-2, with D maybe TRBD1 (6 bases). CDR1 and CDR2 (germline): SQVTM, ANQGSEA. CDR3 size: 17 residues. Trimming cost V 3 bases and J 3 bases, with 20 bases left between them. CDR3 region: CSVEGLTGRGDTGELFF. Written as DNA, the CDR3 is TGCAGCGTTGAGGGCCTAACAGGGCGTGGAGACACCGGGGAGCTGTTTTTT.

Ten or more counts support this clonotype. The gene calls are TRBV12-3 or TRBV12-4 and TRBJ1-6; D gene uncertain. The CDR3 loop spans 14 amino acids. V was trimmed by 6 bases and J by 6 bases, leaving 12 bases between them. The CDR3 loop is CASSLGAVNSPLHF. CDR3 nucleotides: TGTGCCAGCAGCCTCGGAGCTGTTAATTCACCCCTCCACTTT.

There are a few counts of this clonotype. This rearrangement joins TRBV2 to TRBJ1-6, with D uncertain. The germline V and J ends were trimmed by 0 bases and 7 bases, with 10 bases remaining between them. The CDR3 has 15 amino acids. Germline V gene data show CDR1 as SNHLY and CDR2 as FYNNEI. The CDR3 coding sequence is TGTGCCAGCAGTGAAGCTTCGGCGCTGAATTCACCCCTCCACTTT. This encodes CASSEASALNSPLHF.